The source of this T cell receptor beta chain is a study of blood T cells in healthy people across ages. V lost 3 bases and J lost 4; bases outside the gene matches: 6. This CDR3 has 16 amino acids. Germline values: CDR1 MGHRA, CDR2 YSYEKL. This clonotype was counted at least ten times. Using a J-beta primer mix together with a sample-barcoded 5' primer, a second PCR was run for about 7 to 12 cycles. TCRdb recomputed calls from the 5' RACE reads with MiXCR, one row per CDR3 protein. The table includes some 930,000 distinct CDR3 sequences, roughly 29% detected once. This sample was also put to use in a study of T cells of mothers and their children. That report adds: Reads recorded for TCR beta CDR3 numbered over 10 million per mother and roughly 3 million per child. None of the identified T cell clones proved to be persistent microchimeric clones.

The rearrangement links TRBV4-1 to TRBJ2-6, with 7 bases identical to TRBD1. The TCR was taken from a woman between 35 and 50 years old in good health. Material for sequencing was blood. CDR3 residues: CASSHLQGSGANVLTF. CDR3 coding DNA: TGCGCCAGCAGCCACTTACAGGGGTCAGGGGCCAACGTCCTGACTTTC.